The rows below give T cell receptor beta chains drawn from one sample of a study of T cell responses to AZD1222 COVID-19 vaccine. Method: immunoSEQ multiplex PCR; TCRdb's copy keeps in-frame clones and lacks some. The sample shows 120,000 to 150,000 clones, approximately 90% of them seen only once. Sequenced material: peripheral blood, taken 28 days after the second AZD1222 dose. The receptors come from an adult who received the AZD1222 COVID-19 vaccine. Each CDR3 is given without its conserved first and last residue. D genes are given only for firm matches. Size is stated for part of the rows, as once, few or many counts, or as a class when the clone is expanded.

clone_size d_call v_call cdr3_aa
- - TRBV18 ASSPSGLRETQY
- - TRBV6-2/TRBV6-3 ASSQGYGYT
- TRBD1 TRBV19 ASSMDRAGREKLF
once - TRBV6-6 ASSPGLFNEQF
- - TRBV7-9 ATQGGDEKLF
- - TRBV6-5 ASRPGGGNYGYT
- - TRBV3-1/TRBV3-2 ASSPHNQSSYEQY
- - TRBV14 ASSPSSALQY
- TRBD1 TRBV7-9 ASSLTGTYGYT
- TRBD2 TRBV19 ASSMGLAGVSEQY
- - TRBV5-1 ASRVAGQNTDTQY
- TRBD1 TRBV11-3 ASSLEGPQGSSYEQY
- - TRBV15 ATSSAFPGYGYT
- - TRBV4-3 ASSLKGVGEQY
- TRBD2 TRBV7-2 ASSLWASGSGDTQY
- - TRBV27 ASSSDGINNSPLH
- TRBD1 TRBV4-2 ASSPGDRGNTDTQY
- - TRBV4-3 ASSQYLGEQF
once - TRBV24-1 ATSGGPTDEQY
- - TRBV18 ASSTVGTEAF
- - TRBV9 ASSVFGGINEKLF
- TRBD2 TRBV27 ASSAHGGGYEQY
- - TRBV14 ASSQATGLQPQH
- - TRBV11-1 ASSLNSHEQY
once - TRBV5-1 ASSSPLGYAGGDEAF
- - TRBV7-3 ASSERADNEQF
- - TRBV19 ASSISANSGNTIY
- - TRBV4-1 ASSQDYRAHTEAF
- - TRBV6-5 ASSYADFVYNEQF
- TRBD2 TRBV23-1 ASSQGLAGVTGELF
- - TRBV6-2/TRBV6-3 ASSRGLATTDTQY
- - TRBV7-2 ASSFNGQLTGELF
- TRBD1 TRBV7-9 ASSLRDRANSPLH
- TRBD1 TRBV5-4 ASSFGQGLRNTEAF